One and the same sample provided the 7 T cell receptor beta chains below, sequenced in a study of T cells in women clearing cervical HPV infection (dated by TCRdb to the late 2010s). The library was made by the immunoSEQ multiplex PCR assay. The table was pulled from immuneACCESS by TCRdb, which kept in-frame rearrangements only. Such tables lose some clones; where checked, under half of the loss comes from unresolved V genes, and the rest has no known cause. The sample's records list tens of thousands of clones. Jointly, the top ten make up about 4.5% of the sample. The material sequenced was blood buffy coat. Source of these receptors: a woman aged 18-70 years with a cervical HPV16 infection that either progressed to CIN3+ or cleared (not recorded which).

As for this clone: The missing CDR3 end, 3 residues past where the read stops, is filled in from the germline J gene. Different DNA sequences within this sample yield the same CDR3. The rearrangement links TRBV2 to TRBJ1-2; weak D call: TRBD1 (5 bases). Germline V CDR1 and CDR2: SNHLY, FYNNEI. CDR3 length: 13 amino acids. The CDR3 spells CASHLKQGFSYTF. The part of the CDR3 DNA that was read is TGTGCCAGCCATCTTAAGCAGGGATTTTCC.

Note on this clone: The sequenced fragment ends 3 residues before the CDR3 boundary, so the rest is inferred from the germline J gene. The chain is built from TRBV30 and TRBJ2-3, with D possibly matching TRBD2 (6 bases). CDR1 is GTSNPN and CDR2 is SVGIG in the germline V gene (reference sequence). The length of the CDR3 is 14 residues. The covered CDR3 bases are TGTGCCTGGAGGGAGGGAGGCTTGGGCGGGCCG. It encodes CAWREGGLGGP. The whole CDR3 protein is CAWREGGLGGPQYF. Drawing the rest from reference TRBV30 and TRBJ2-3, the complete variable domain is SQTIHQWPATLVQPVGSPLSLECTVEGTSNPNLYWYRQAAGRGLQLLFYSVGIGQISSEVPQNLSASRPQDRQFILSSKKLLLSDSGFYLCAWREGGLGGPQYFGPGTRLTVL.

The part of the CDR3 DNA that was read is TGTGCCAGCAGCCAAGGGGGGGTGCCCACTGAA. The encoded protein is CASSQGGVPTE. The full CDR3 sequence reads CASSQGGVPTEAFF. This chain links TRBV14 with TRBJ1-1, with D perhaps matching TRBD1 (5 bases). The sequence runs out 3 residues before the end of the CDR3; the remainder is reconstructed from the germline J gene. The CDR3 runs 14 residues. The V end lost 1 base, the J end lost 4 bases, and 10 bases lay between the germline ends. Per the germline V gene, CDR1 is SGHDN and CDR2 is FVKESK.

Comment on this clone: The read halts 3 residues ahead of the CDR3 end, with the missing end drawn from the germline J gene. The chain uses TRBV5-1 and TRBJ2-1; 10 positions agree with TRBD2. Germline V gene data show CDR1 as SGHRS and CDR2 as YFSETQ. The CDR3 sequence is 14 residues long. The junction had 1 base not matched to a gene; V was cut back by 4 bases and J by 3 bases. CDR3 DNA, as far as it was read: TGCGCCAGCAGCCTAGCGGGGGACTACAATGAG. Translating gives CASSLAGDYNE. The complete CDR3 sequence is CASSLAGDYNEQFF.

In the case of this clone: The read ends 3 residues shy of where the CDR3 ends; the end is completed using the germline J gene. This sequence joins TRBV5-1 and TRBJ1-1; 11 bases are a match to TRBD1. The CDR3 runs to 16 residues. Germline V gene data show CDR1 as SGHRS and CDR2 as YFSETQ. The CDR3 spells CASSLLPGGQGAGAFF. CDR3 DNA (partial): TGCGCCAGCAGCTTGCTACCCGGCGGACAGGGGGCTGGA.

A word on this clone: An end of the junction differs from the germline gene, which may be a read error. The read ends 3 residues before the CDR3 terminus; that terminus is restored from the germline J gene. V and J are TRBV7-2 and TRBJ1-1; 9 positions agree with TRBD1. The CDR3 has 17 amino acids. The germline CDR1 and CDR2 sequences are SGHTA and FQGNSA. This CDR3 is CASSLAGQGRRNTEAFF. CDR3 DNA (partial): TGTGCCAGCAGCCTAGCAGGACAGGGGAGACGAAACACTGAA.

Turning to this clone: The read falls 3 residues short of the CDR3 end, and the missing part is taken from the germline J gene. The rearrangement joins TRBV15 to TRBJ2-5; 7 bases fit TRBD2. After removal of 2 bases from V and 2 bases from J, the junction contained 14 bases not matched to a gene. Germline CDR1 is LNHNV and CDR2 is YYDKDF (reference sequence). The CDR3 runs 18 residues. CDR3 bases read: TGTGCCACCAGCAGATTTGGGGGGGATAGCGGTAGGCAAGAGACC. It encodes CATSRFGGDSGRQET. The CDR3 as a whole reads CATSRFGGDSGRQETQYF.